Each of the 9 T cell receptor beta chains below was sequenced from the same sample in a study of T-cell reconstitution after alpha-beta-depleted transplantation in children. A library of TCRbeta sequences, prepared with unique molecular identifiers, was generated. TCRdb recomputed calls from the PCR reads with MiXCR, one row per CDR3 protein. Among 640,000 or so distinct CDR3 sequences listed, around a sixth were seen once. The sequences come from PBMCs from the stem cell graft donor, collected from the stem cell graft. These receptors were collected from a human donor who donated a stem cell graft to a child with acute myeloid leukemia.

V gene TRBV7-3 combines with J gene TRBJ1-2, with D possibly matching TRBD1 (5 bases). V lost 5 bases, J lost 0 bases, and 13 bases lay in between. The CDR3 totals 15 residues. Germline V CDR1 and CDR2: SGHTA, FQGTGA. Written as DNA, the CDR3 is TGTGCCAGCAGCCTTTCCGGGACTCCTAACTATGGCTACACCTTC. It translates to CASSLSGTPNYGYTF.

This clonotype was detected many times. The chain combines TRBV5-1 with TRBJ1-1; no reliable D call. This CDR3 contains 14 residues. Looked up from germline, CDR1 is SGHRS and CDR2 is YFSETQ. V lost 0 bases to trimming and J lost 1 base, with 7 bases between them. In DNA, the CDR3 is TGCGCCAGCAGCTTGGTCGCCCAGAACACTGAAGCTTTCTTT. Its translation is CASSLVAQNTEAFF.

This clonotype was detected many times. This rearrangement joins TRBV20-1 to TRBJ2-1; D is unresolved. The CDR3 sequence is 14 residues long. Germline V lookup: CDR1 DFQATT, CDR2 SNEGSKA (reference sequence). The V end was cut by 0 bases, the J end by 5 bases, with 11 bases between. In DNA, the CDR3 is TGCAGTGCTAGAGACTTAAGGGTTAACAATGAGCAGTTCTTC. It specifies CSARDLRVNNEQFF.

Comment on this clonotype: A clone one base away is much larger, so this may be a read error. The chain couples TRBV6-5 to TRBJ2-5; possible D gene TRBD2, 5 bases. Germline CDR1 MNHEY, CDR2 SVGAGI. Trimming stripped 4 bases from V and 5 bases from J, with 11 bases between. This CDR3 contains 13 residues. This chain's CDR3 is CASSSGSMETQYF. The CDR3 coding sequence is TGTGCCAGCAGTTCGGGATCGATGGAGACCCAGTACTTC.

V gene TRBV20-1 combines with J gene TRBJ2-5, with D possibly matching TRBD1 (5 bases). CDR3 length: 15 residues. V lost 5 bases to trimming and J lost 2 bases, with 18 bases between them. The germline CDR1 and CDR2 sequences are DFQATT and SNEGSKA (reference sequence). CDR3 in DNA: TGCAGTGCTTTCTCGGACAACTACCTTCAAGAGACCCAGTACTTC. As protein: CSAFSDNYLQETQYF.

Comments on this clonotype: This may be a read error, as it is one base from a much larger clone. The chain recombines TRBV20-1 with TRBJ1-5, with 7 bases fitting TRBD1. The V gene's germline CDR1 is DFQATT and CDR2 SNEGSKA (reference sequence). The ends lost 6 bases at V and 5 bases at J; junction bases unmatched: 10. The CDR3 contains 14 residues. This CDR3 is CSARGAEPDQPQHF. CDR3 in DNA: TGCAGTGCCAGGGGGGCGGAGCCGGATCAGCCCCAGCATTTT.

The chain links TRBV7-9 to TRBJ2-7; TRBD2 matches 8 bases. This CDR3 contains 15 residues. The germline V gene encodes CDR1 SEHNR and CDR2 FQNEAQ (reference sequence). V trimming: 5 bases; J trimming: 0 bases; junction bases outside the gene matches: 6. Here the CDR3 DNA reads TGTGCCAGCAGCCCCAGCGGGGGTAGCTCCTACGAGCAGTACTTC. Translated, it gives CASSPSGGSSYEQYF. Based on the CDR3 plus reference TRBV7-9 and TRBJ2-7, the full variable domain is DTGVSQNPRHKITKRGQNVTFRCDPISEHNRLYWYRQTLGQGPEFLTYFQNEAQLEKSRLLSDRFSAERPKGSFSTLEIQRTEQGDSAMYLCASSPSGGSSYEQYFGPGTRLTVT.

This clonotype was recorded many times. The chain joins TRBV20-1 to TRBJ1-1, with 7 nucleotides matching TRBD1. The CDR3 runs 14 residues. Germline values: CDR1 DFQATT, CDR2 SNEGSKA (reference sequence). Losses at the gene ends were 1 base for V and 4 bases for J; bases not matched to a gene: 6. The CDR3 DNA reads TGCAGTGCTAGAGTTTCGGACAGGCGCACTGAAGCTTTCTTT. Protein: CSARVSDRRTEAFF.

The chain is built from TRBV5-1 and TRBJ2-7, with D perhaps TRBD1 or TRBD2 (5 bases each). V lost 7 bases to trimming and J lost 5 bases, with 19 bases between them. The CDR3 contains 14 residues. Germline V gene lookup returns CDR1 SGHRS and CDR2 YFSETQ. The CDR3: CASSTGPTIDEQYF. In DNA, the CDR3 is TGCGCCAGCTCAACGGGACCCACGATAGACGAGCAGTACTTC.